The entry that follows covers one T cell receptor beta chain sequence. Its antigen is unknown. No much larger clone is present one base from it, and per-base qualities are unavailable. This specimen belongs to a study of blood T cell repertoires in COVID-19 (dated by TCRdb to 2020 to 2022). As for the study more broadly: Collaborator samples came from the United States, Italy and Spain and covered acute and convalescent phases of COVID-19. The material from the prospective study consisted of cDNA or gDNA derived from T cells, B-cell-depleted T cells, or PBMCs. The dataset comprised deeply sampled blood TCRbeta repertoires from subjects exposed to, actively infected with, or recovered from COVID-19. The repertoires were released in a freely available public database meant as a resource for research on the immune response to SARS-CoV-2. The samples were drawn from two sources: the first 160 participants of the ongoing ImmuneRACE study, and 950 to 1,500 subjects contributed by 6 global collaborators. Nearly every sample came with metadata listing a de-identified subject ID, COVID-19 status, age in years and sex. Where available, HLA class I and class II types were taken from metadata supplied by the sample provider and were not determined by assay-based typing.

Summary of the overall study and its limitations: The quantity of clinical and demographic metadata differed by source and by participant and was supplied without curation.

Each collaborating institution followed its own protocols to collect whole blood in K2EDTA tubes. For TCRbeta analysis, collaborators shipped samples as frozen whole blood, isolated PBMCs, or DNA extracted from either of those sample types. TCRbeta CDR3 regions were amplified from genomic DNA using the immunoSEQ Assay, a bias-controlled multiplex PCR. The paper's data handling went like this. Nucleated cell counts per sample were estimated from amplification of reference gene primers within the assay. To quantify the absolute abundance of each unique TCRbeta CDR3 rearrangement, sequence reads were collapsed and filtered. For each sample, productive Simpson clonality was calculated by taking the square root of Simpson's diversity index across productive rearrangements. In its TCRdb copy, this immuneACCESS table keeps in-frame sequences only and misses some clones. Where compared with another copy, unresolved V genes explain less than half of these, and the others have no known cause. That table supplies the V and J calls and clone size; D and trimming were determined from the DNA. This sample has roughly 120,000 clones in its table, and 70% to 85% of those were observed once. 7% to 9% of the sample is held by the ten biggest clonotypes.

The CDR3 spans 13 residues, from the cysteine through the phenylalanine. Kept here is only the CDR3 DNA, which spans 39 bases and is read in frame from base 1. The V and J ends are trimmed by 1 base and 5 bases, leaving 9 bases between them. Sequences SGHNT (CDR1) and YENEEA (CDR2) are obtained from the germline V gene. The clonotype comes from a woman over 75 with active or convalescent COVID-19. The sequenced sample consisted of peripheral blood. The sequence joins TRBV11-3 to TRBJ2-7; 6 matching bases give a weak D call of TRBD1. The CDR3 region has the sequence CASSLVPGDEQYF. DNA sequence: TGTGCCAGCAGCTTAGTTCCAGGGGACGAGCAGTACTTC.